This entry is about one T cell receptor (beta chain). Its antigen is as yet unknown. This specimen comes from a study of T cell responses to AZD1222 COVID-19 vaccine. Study-wide results and caveats: Targets within unmutated variant regions were reportedly found for nearly half of spike-specific TCRs.

This table comes from immunoSEQ multiplex PCR, and its TCRdb copy is limited to in-frame clones, with some not included. The repertoire holds over 60,000 clones, with more than 70% as singletons. V lost 2 bases and J 6 bases, leaving 10 bases between the germline ends. CDR1 is MNHNS, CDR2 SASEGT, per germline. The CDR3 loop spans 14 amino acids. J is TRBJ1-4 and V is TRBV6-1; D unresolved. The material sequenced was peripheral blood, taken 28 days after the second dose of the MenACWY control vaccine. This receptor was obtained from an adult who received the MenACWY meningococcal vaccine as a control. The CDR3 reads CASSELGIDEKLFF. DNA of the CDR3: TGTGCCAGCAGTGAATTGGGTATAGATGAAAAACTGTTTTTT.